This entry lists 17 T cell receptor beta chains sequenced from one sample in a study of shared clonotypes between healthy human individuals. Method: immunoSEQ multiplex PCR; TCRdb's copy keeps in-frame clones and lacks some. The table has just over 2,000,000 clones, about 95% seen once. Naive-designated CD8 cells lacked CD45RO, were positively enriched for CCR7, and omitted terminally differentiated effector memory CD45RA+ cells. Sequenced input: naive CD8+ T cells sorted from blood. The origin of the receptors is a man between 18 and 29 years old in good health.

The V and J genes are TRBV7-9 and TRBJ2-1, with D unclear. This CDR3 comprises 16 residues. CDR1 is SEHNR and CDR2 is FQNEAQ in the germline V gene (reference sequence). Trimming shortened V by 1 base and J by 0 bases, and 10 bases separated the two germline ends. The chain's CDR3 is CASSLGSSLSYNEQFF. The CDR3 region has the DNA TGTGCCAGCAGCTTAGGGTCCAGCCTCTCCTACAATGAGCAGTTCTTC.

The rearrangement links TRBV5-4 to TRBJ2-1; D unclear. Germline lookup yields CDR1 SGHNT and CDR2 YYREEE (reference sequence). The V and J ends lost 0 bases and 6 bases respectively, with 7 bases between them. This CDR3 region has 13 residues. The CDR3 sequence: CASSLGLINEQFF. The DNA of the CDR3 is TGTGCCAGCAGCTTGGGACTCATCAATGAGCAGTTCTTC.

J is TRBJ2-2 and V is TRBV19; TRBD1 is a possible D gene (5 bases). Looked up from germline, CDR1 is LNHDA and CDR2 is SQIVND (reference sequence). V was trimmed by 3 bases and J by 8 bases, leaving 10 bases between them. This CDR3 region has 13 residues. The CDR3 loop reads CASSIPAGGELFF. The CDR3 DNA follows: TGTGCCAGTAGTATCCCAGCAGGGGGGGAGCTGTTTTTT.

V and J are TRBV27 and TRBJ1-1; no reliable D call. CDR1 MNHEY and CDR2 SMNVEV come from the germline V gene (reference sequence). This CDR3 contains 14 residues. Deletions cut 3 bases from V and 1 base from J, with 9 bases between. CDR3 region: CASSFSVGNTEAFF. The CDR3 nucleotides are TGTGCCAGCAGTTTCTCCGTCGGGAACACTGAAGCTTTCTTT.

The J gene is TRBJ1-3, the V gene TRBV6-5; 7 bases map to TRBD1. CDR3 size: 16 residues. V shed 0 bases and J 3 bases; nucleotides not matched to a gene: 5. Per germline, CDR1 MNHEY and CDR2 SVGAGI. The CDR3 DNA reads as TGTGCCAGCAGTTACTCTGGACAGGATGATGGAAACACCATATATTTT. Translated, it gives CASSYSGQDDGNTIYF.

The V and J genes are TRBV11-1 and TRBJ2-7, with D uncertain. Trimming shortened V by 5 bases and J by 1 base, and 15 bases separated the two germline ends. Per the germline V gene, CDR1 is SGHAT and CDR2 is FQDESV (reference sequence). The CDR3 consists of 15 residues. CDR3 coding DNA: TGTGCCAGCAGCGCTAGGGATAGCATATCCTACGAGCAGTACTTC. Translating it yields CASSARDSISYEQYF.

The J gene is TRBJ2-7, the V gene TRBV2; 9 positions agree with TRBD1. V gave up 5 bases and J gave up 6 bases; unmatched junction bases: 11. Germline CDR1 is SNHLY and CDR2 is FYNNEI. The CDR3 is made up of 15 amino acids. CDR3 in DNA: TGTGCCAGCAGTCCCGGGACAGGGATCCAGGGCGAGCAGTACTTC. This gives the protein CASSPGTGIQGEQYF. The variable domain in full, completed from reference TRBV2 and TRBJ2-7, reads EPEVTQTPSHQVTQMGQEVILRCVPISNHLYFYWYRQILGQKVEFLVSFYNNEISEKSEIFDDQFSVERPDGSNFTLKIRSTKLEDSAMYFCASSPGTGIQGEQYFGPGTRLTVT.

As regards this clone: In the same sample, other DNA sequences code for this CDR3. The gene calls are TRBV27 and TRBJ2-6; unclear D gene. V lost 6 bases to trimming and J lost 4 bases, with 10 bases between them. The CDR3 is 14 amino acids. Germline loops: CDR1 MNHEY, CDR2 SMNVEV (reference sequence). The CDR3 DNA is TGTGCCAGCAGCCTATTATCAGGGGCCAACGTCCTGACTTTC. Translated: CASSLLSGANVLTF.

CDR3 loop: CASSDWQGLTSGNTIYF. In DNA, the CDR3 is TGTGCCAGCAGTGATTGGCAGGGACTAACTAGTGGAAACACCATATATTTT. V and J are TRBV2 and TRBJ1-3; a weak D match, TRBD1 (5 bases). Per germline, CDR1 SNHLY and CDR2 FYNNEI. The CDR3 contains 17 residues. Trimming pared 3 bases from V and 3 bases from J, leaving 18 bases between.

The chain joins TRBV27 to TRBJ2-7; 10 nucleotides agree with TRBD1. The CDR3 runs 16 residues. The trim removed 6 bases at V and 5 bases at J, leaving 13 bases unmatched. CDR1 and CDR2 (germline): MNHEY, SMNVEV (reference sequence). The CDR3 nucleotides read TGTGCCAGCAGCCCGTTGACCGGGACAGGGGCCCACGAGCAGTACTTC. Residues: CASSPLTGTGAHEQYF.

The chain combines TRBV7-9 with TRBJ2-1; 10 bases are a match to TRBD2. This CDR3 is built from 15 residues. Germline CDR1 SEHNR, CDR2 FQNEAQ (reference sequence). J was trimmed by 8 bases and V by 5 bases; bases with no gene match: 9. In DNA form, the CDR3 reads TGTGCCAGCAGCCCAGCCCATCTAGCGGGAGATGAGCAGTTCTTC. It codes for CASSPAHLAGDEQFF.

This chain links TRBV23-1 with TRBJ1-2; no firm D call. TRBV23-1 is classed as an ORF, of uncertain function. V dropped 5 bases and J dropped 0 bases, with 13 bases sitting between them. The CDR3 runs 15 residues. For the CDR3, the DNA is TGCGCCAGCAGTGGCTGGAAGGGATCTAACTATGGCTACACCTTC. It codes for CASSGWKGSNYGYTF.

The chain links TRBV5-1 to TRBJ2-1; TRBD2 matches at 14 bases. CDR1 and CDR2 from the germline V gene are SGHRS and YFSETQ. The CDR3 consists of 18 residues. V trimming: 6 bases; J trimming: 7 bases; junction bases outside the gene matches: 15. CDR3 in amino acids: CASTDGLAGGPGGNEQFF. The CDR3, as DNA: TGCGCCAGCACCGATGGACTAGCGGGGGGCCCGGGAGGGAATGAGCAGTTCTTC.

The rearrangement joins TRBV4-1 to TRBJ2-7, with TRBD1 matching over 7 bases. Germline V gene lookup returns CDR1 MGHRA and CDR2 YSYEKL. V lost 2 bases, J lost 2 bases, and 6 bases stayed unmatched. CDR3 length equals 15 residues. For the CDR3, the DNA is TGCGCCAGCAGCCAACCAACAGGGGTTACCTACGAGCAGTACTTC. Its translation is CASSQPTGVTYEQYF.

V and J are TRBV7-9 and TRBJ2-5; 14 bases are shared with TRBD2. The CDR3 has 15 amino acids. V dropped 5 bases and J dropped 5; count of bases not matched to a gene: 4. Germline CDR1 reads SEHNR; CDR2 reads FQNEAQ (reference sequence). CDR3 loop: CASSPGLAGDETQYF. In DNA form, the CDR3 reads TGTGCCAGCAGCCCGGGACTAGCGGGAGATGAGACCCAGTACTTC.

This chain uses TRBV2 with TRBJ2-4; a possible D gene is TRBD2 (5 bases). This CDR3 contains 13 residues. V dropped 1 base and J dropped 5 bases, with 6 bases sitting between them. Germline values: CDR1 SNHLY, CDR2 FYNNEI. The CDR3 spells CASSEGGENIQYF. The CDR3 coding sequence is TGTGCCAGCAGTGAAGGGGGAGAAAACATTCAGTACTTC.

J is TRBJ2-1 and V is TRBV13; TRBD2 is a possible D gene (5 bases). There are 14 residues in the CDR3. V gave up 2 bases and J gave up 10 bases, with 15 bases separating them. Germline values: CDR1 PRHDT, CDR2 FYEKMQ (reference sequence). The CDR3 region is CASSLWGALGEQFF. For the CDR3, the DNA is TGTGCCAGCAGCTTATGGGGAGCTCTGGGCGAGCAGTTCTTC.